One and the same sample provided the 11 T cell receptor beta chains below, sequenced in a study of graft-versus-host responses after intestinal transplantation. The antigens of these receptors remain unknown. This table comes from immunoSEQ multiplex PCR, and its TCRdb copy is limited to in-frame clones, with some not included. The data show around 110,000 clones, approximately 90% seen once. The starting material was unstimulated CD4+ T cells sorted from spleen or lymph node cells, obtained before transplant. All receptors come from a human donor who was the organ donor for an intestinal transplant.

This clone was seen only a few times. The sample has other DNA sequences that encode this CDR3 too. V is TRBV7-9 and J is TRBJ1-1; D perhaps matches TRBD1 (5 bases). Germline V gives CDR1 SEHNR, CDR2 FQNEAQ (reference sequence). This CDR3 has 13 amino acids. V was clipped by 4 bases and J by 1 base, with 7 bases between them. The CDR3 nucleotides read TGTGCCAGCAGCTCCGGGGGGAACACTGAAGCTTTCTTT. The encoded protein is CASSSGGNTEAFF.

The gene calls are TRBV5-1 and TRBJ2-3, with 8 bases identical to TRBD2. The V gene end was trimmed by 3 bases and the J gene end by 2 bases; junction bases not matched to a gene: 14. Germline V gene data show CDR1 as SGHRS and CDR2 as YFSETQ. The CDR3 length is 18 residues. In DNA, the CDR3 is TGCGCCAGCAGCTCCTTCGGGGTTAGTAGCGGGACCACAGATACGCAGTATTTT. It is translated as CASSSFGVSSGTTDTQYF.

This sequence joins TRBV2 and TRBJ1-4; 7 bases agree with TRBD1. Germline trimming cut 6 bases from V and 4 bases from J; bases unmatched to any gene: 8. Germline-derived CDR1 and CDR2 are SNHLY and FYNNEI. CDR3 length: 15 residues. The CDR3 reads CASRGQRGFNEKLFF. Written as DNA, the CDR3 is TGTGCCAGCAGGGGACAGAGGGGCTTTAATGAAAAACTGTTTTTT.

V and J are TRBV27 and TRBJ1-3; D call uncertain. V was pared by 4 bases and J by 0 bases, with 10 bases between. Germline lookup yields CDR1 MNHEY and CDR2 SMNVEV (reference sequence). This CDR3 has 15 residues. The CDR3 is CASSSRKLSGNTIYF. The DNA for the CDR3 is TGTGCCAGCAGTTCCAGGAAACTCTCTGGAAACACCATATATTTT.

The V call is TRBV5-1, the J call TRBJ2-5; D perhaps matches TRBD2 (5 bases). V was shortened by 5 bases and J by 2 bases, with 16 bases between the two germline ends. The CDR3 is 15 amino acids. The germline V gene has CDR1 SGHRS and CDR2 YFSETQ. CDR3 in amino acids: CASSIESGYQETQYF. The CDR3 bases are TGCGCCAGCAGTATAGAATCGGGGTATCAAGAGACCCAGTACTTC.

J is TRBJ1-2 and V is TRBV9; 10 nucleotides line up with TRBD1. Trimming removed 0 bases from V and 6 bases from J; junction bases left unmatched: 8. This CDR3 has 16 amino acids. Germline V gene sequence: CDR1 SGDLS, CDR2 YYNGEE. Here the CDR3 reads CASSVDLGGTGDGYTF. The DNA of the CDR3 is TGTGCCAGCAGCGTAGATCTGGGAGGGACAGGGGATGGCTACACCTTC.

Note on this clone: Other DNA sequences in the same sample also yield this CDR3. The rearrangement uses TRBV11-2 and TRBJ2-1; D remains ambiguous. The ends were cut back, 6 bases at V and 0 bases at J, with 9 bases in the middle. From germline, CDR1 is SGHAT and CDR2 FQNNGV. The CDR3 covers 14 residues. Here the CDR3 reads CASSLSSSYNEQFF. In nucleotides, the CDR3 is TGTGCCAGCAGTTTATCCTCCTCCTACAATGAGCAGTTCTTC.

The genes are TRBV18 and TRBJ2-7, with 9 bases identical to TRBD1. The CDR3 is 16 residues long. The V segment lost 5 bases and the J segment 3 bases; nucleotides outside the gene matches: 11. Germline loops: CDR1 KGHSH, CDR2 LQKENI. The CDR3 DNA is TGTGCCAGCTCATCTCGGCCGGGACAGGGCAACTACGAGCAGTACTTC. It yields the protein CASSSRPGQGNYEQYF.

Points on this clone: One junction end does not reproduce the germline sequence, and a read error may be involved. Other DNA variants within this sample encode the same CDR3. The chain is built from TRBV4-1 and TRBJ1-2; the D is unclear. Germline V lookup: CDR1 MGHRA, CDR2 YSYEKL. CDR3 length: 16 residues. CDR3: CASSQDLLPTEHGYTF. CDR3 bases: TGTGCCAGCAGCCAAGATTTATTGCCTACGGAGCATGGCTACACCTTC.

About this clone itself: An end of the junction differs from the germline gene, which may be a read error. DNA for the CDR3: TGTGCCAGTAGTATCGCCCCGGGGGGTTTCTACGGGCAGTACTTC. Translation gives CASSIAPGGFYGQYF. The V call is TRBV19, the J call TRBJ2-7; 7 bases fit TRBD2. The CDR3 extends over 15 amino acids. Germline loops: CDR1 LNHDA, CDR2 SQIVND (reference sequence). Full variable domain (rest looked up from reference TRBV19 and TRBJ2-7): DGGITQSPKYLFRKEGQNVTLSCEQNLNHDAMYWYRQDPGQGLRLIYYSQIVNDFQKGDIAEGYSVSREKKESFPLTVTSAQKNPTAFYLCASSIAPGGFYGQYFGPGTRLTVT.

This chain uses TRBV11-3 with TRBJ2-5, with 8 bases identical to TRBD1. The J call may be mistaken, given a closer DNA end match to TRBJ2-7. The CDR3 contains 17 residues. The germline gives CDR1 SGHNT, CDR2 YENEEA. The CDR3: CASSPGGQGAAFSEQYF. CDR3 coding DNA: TGTGCCAGCAGCCCAGGCGGACAGGGAGCAGCGTTTAGCGAGCAGTACTTC.